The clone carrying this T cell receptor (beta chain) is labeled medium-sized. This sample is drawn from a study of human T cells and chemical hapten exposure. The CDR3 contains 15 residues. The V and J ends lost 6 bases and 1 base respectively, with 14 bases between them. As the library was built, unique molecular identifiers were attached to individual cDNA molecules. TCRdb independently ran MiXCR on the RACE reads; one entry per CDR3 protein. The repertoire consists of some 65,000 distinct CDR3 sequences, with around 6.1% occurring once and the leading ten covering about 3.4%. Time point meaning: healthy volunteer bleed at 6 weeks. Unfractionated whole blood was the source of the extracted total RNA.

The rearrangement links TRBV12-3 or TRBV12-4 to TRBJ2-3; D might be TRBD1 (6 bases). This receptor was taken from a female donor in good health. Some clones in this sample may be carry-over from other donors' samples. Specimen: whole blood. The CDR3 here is CASSLGGRGTDTQYF. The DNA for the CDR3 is TGTGCCAGCAGCCTTGGGGGCAGGGGCACAGATACGCAGTATTTT.